The 4 T cell receptor beta chains below come from one sample, sequenced in a study of beta chain features in type 1 diabetes. Every bit of the isolated RNA underwent reverse transcription, so sequencing read expressed TCRB transcripts. Only in-frame clones appear in the TCRdb table, and some are missing; sequencing was by immunoSEQ multiplex PCR. The sample records around 400,000 clones, about 15% being singletons. The sequenced material came from naive CD4+ T cells from blood. These receptors originate from a woman aged 18-29 years in good health.

This clone was seen a few times. The sample carries other DNA sequences with the same CDR3. The rearrangement links TRBV18 to TRBJ2-5; D perhaps matches TRBD2 (5 bases). Germline assignment: CDR1 KGHSH and CDR2 LQKENI. The CDR3 consists of 14 residues. V lost 3 bases and J lost 1, with 9 bases in between. The CDR3 here is CASSPGAAQETQYF. The CDR3 coding sequence is TGTGCCAGCTCACCGGGAGCGGCCCAAGAGACCCAGTACTTC.

The V gene is TRBV9, the J gene TRBJ2-7; no reliable D call. This CDR3 comprises 14 residues. CDR1 SGDLS and CDR2 YYNGEE come from the germline V gene. Trimming removed 0 bases at V and 3 bases at J, with 10 bases between. The CDR3 coding sequence is TGTGCCAGCAGCGTAGATTTACCCGGCTACGAGCAGTACTTC. Translating it yields CASSVDLPGYEQYF.

This clone was found a few times. The chain joins TRBV6-6 to TRBJ2-1, with D unclear. Trimming removed 2 bases from V and 2 bases from J, with 13 bases in between. Germline V gives CDR1 MNHNY, CDR2 SVGAGI (reference sequence). The CDR3 extends over 16 amino acids. CDR3 DNA: TGTGCCAGCAGTTACCCAACAGCTACTCCCTACAATGAGCAGTTCTTC. Encoded protein: CASSYPTATPYNEQFF.

This clone was seen more than once but under ten times. This rearrangement joins TRBV7-9 to TRBJ2-1; TRBD2 agrees at 8 bases. J was trimmed by 6 bases and V by 4 bases; bases with no gene match: 8. The CDR3 runs 15 residues. The germline V gene encodes CDR1 SEHNR and CDR2 FQNEAQ (reference sequence). The CDR3 here is CASSSRAGEPNEQFF. The DNA of the CDR3 is TGTGCCAGCAGCTCCCGAGCGGGAGAACCCAATGAGCAGTTCTTC.